These 10 T cell receptor beta chains originate from one sample sequenced in a study of T cell responses to AZD1222 COVID-19 vaccine. TCRdb's table, derived via immunoSEQ multiplex PCR, lists solely in-frame clones and lacks some. The sample holds 65,000 to 90,000 clones; 88% are singletons and the top ten take around 20%. The sample here was peripheral blood, taken on day 0 of AZD1222 vaccination. The receptors come from an adult in good health.

This chain links TRBV12-3 or TRBV12-4 with TRBJ2-2; unclear D gene. CDR3 length: 12 amino acids. V shed 5 bases and J shed 6 bases, with 7 bases lying between them. The CDR3 here is CASSTTAGELFF. The CDR3, as DNA: TGTGCCAGCAGTACCACGGCCGGGGAGCTGTTTTTT.

This chain links TRBV29-1 with TRBJ1-1; D uncertain. V dropped 4 bases and J dropped 5 bases, with 8 bases sitting between them. Germline-derived CDR1 and CDR2 are SQVTM and ANQGSEA. The CDR3 is 11 residues long. The CDR3 sequence is CSVVIYTEAFF. The CDR3 DNA reads as TGCAGCGTTGTAATTTATACTGAAGCTTTCTTT.

This chain joins TRBV12-3 or TRBV12-4 and TRBJ1-4; TRBD1 might be the D (6 bases). The CDR3 covers 13 residues. The V end was cut by 6 bases, the J end by 8 bases, with 13 bases between. The CDR3 is CASSPQGREKLFF. CDR3 nucleotide sequence: TGTGCCAGCAGCCCTCAGGGGCGGGAAAAACTGTTTTTT.

This sequence joins TRBV5-1 and TRBJ2-6; weak D call: TRBD1 (6 bases). CDR3 length: 16 amino acids. From germline, CDR1 is SGHRS and CDR2 YFSETQ. Trimming left V 5 bases short and J 1 base short, with 13 bases between. The DNA for the CDR3 is TGCGCCAGCAGTAAAACTACAGGGTCTGGGGCCAACGTCCTGACTTTC. Amino acids: CASSKTTGSGANVLTF.

The chain uses TRBV7-9 and TRBJ1-3; TRBD1 agrees at 8 bases. CDR1 SEHNR and CDR2 FQNEAQ come from the germline V gene (reference sequence). The CDR3 totals 15 residues. Losses at the gene ends were 4 bases for V and 0 bases for J; bases not matched to a gene: 2. The CDR3 DNA follows: TGTGCCAGCAGCTACGGACAGGGCTCTGGAAACACCATATATTTT. Translated, it gives CASSYGQGSGNTIYF. The whole variable domain, filled in from reference TRBV7-9 and TRBJ1-3, reads DTGVSQNPRHKITKRGQNVTFRCDPISEHNRLYWYRQTLGQGPEFLTYFQNEAQLEKSRLLSDRFSAERPKGSFSTLEIQRTEQGDSAMYLCASSYGQGSGNTIYFGEGSWLTVV.

This clone was seen once. The chain has TRBV29-1 and TRBJ2-5, with a weak D call TRBD2 (5 bases). The CDR3 loop spans 15 amino acids. The germline V gene has CDR1 SQVTM and CDR2 ANQGSEA. V was cut by 6 bases and J by 2 bases, with 19 bases left in between. CDR3 nucleotides: TGCAGCGTGAGGGTGCAGCCGACCGGGCAAGAGACCCAGTACTTC. It is translated as CSVRVQPTGQETQYF.

The V and J genes are TRBV4-1 and TRBJ2-7; D is possibly TRBD1 (5 bases). Germline assignment: CDR1 MGHRA and CDR2 YSYEKL. The CDR3 extends over 14 amino acids. Trimming cost V 4 bases and J 3 bases, with 13 bases left between them. The CDR3 loop reads CASSPNPQGYEQYF. The CDR3 DNA reads as TGCGCCAGCAGCCCTAACCCGCAGGGCTACGAGCAGTACTTC.

The gene calls are TRBV6-2 or TRBV6-3 and TRBJ1-5, with 10 nucleotides matching TRBD1. Germline-derived CDR1 and CDR2 are MNHEY and SVGEGT. The CDR3 has 14 residues. The ends lost 6 bases at V and 7 bases at J; junction bases unmatched: 6. CDR3 amino acids: CASSRGTGVQPQHF. As DNA, the CDR3 is TGTGCCAGCAGCAGAGGGACAGGGGTCCAGCCCCAGCATTTT.

The genes are TRBV5-1 and TRBJ2-7; 7 bases map to TRBD2. Germline V gives CDR1 SGHRS, CDR2 YFSETQ. The V segment lost 4 bases and the J segment 2 bases; nucleotides outside the gene matches: 9. This CDR3 contains 15 residues. For the CDR3, the DNA is TGCGCCAGCAGCAGAGCGGGGATGGGGGCCTACGAGCAGTACTTC. Its protein is CASSRAGMGAYEQYF.

The sample holds one count of this clone. The chain joins TRBV6-1 to TRBJ2-1; a possible D gene is TRBD2 (7 bases). CDR3 length: 16 amino acids. CDR1 and CDR2 (germline): MNHNS, SASEGT. With 0 bases removed from V and 2 bases from J, the gap between germline ends came to 11 bases. CDR3 coding DNA: TGTGCCAGCAGTGAAGCGGGAGGGGGGACCTACAATGAGCAGTTCTTC. It encodes CASSEAGGGTYNEQFF.